Described below is a single TCR beta chain sequence and its context. Study members were between about 18 and 95 years old and lived in 24 US regions. The CDR3 is made up of 12 amino acids. The V gene's germline CDR1 is KGHSH and CDR2 LQKENI. The V gene end was trimmed by 1 base and the J gene end by 8 bases; junction bases not matched to a gene: 1. This entry is derived from a study of blood T cell repertoires in COVID-19. Turning to the study itself: The United States, Italy and Spain were the sources of the acute and convalescent COVID-19 samples.

TCRdb's table, derived via immunoSEQ multiplex PCR, lists solely in-frame clones and lacks some. This table holds under 250,000 clones, 85% to 90% found once. Material for sequencing was PBMCs or T cells enriched from blood (not recorded which). The chain employs TRBV18 and TRBJ1-2, with 7 nucleotides matching TRBD1. The receptor was isolated from a man in his forties who had recovered from COVID-19. CDR3 coding DNA: TGTGCCAGCTCACCACGGGACAGAGGCTACACCTTC. Its protein product is CASSPRDRGYTF.